These 25 T cell receptor beta chains were all obtained from the same sample, sequenced in a study of early T cells in non-severe SARS-CoV-2 infection. TCRdb fed the 5' RACE reads into MiXCR, producing one record per CDR3 protein. This sample yields about 25,000 distinct CDR3 sequences, of which roughly 4.9% are seen a single time; around 10% belongs to the top ten. The source material was whole blood. These receptor sequences come from an adult who was a healthcare worker with PCR-confirmed SARS-CoV-2 infection or an uninfected control (not recorded which).

This clonotype was recorded at least ten times. This sequence joins TRBV4-3 and TRBJ2-3, with D unresolved. V was pared by 4 bases and J by 0 bases, with 5 bases between. Germline V gene data show CDR1 as LGHNA and CDR2 as YSLEER. The CDR3 loop spans 13 amino acids. Here the CDR3 reads CASSRRSTDTQYF. For the CDR3, the DNA is TGCGCCAGCAGCCGGCGCAGCACAGATACGCAGTATTTT.

This clonotype appeared many times. The chain uses TRBV20-1 and TRBJ2-7; 16 bases map to TRBD2. V was clipped by 3 bases and J by 5 bases; unmatched bases: 19. The CDR3 contains 20 residues. Germline V gene sequence: CDR1 DFQATT, CDR2 SNEGSKA (reference sequence). Written as DNA, the CDR3 is TGCAGTGCTAGGGCCCCTCCGGGACTAGCGGGAGGGCCGTCTAGGCACGAGCAGTACTTC. Translated, it gives CSARAPPGLAGGPSRHEQYF.

This clonotype was detected a few times. This chain connects TRBV29-1 to TRBJ2-5, with D unresolved. Germline V gene lookup returns CDR1 SQVTM and CDR2 ANQGSEA. The CDR3 contains 16 residues. The germline V and J ends were trimmed by 0 bases and 4 bases, with 18 bases remaining between them. The CDR3 sequence: CSVEEWGSQQRETQYF. CDR3 sequence (DNA): TGCAGCGTTGAAGAGTGGGGATCCCAACAAAGAGAGACCCAGTACTTC.

This clonotype was counted at least ten times. The V gene is TRBV6-4, the J gene TRBJ2-4, with D possibly being TRBD2 (5 bases). The CDR3 sequence is 14 residues long. V was cut by 0 bases and J by 6 bases, with 9 bases left in between. Germline V gene data show CDR1 as MRHNA and CDR2 as SNTAGT. The CDR3 protein is CASSDSRDPNIQYF. CDR3 nucleotide sequence: TGTGCCAGCAGTGACTCCCGGGATCCAAACATTCAGTACTTC.

In its sample, this clonotype was seen once. Just one base apart from a much larger clone, this may be a read error. The rearrangement links TRBV20-1 to TRBJ2-7; D uncertain. The CDR3 spans 12 residues. In germline, CDR1 is DFQATT, CDR2 SNEGSKA (reference sequence). CDR3 nucleotides: TGCGGTGCTAGAGTCCCAGGTGTCGAGCAGTACTTC. It codes for CGARVPGVEQYF.

This clonotype was seen at least ten times. This chain connects TRBV28 to TRBJ1-6; D unresolved. Trimming removed 3 bases at V and 5 bases at J, with 8 bases between. Germline-derived CDR1 and CDR2 are MDHEN and SYDVKM. The CDR3 is made up of 14 amino acids. The CDR3 sequence: CASSFSQHNSPLHF. Here the CDR3 DNA reads TGTGCCAGCAGTTTTTCACAGCATAATTCACCCCTCCACTTT.

This clonotype was detected many times. CDR3 sequence (DNA): TGTGCCAGCAGTTTAAGGGGAATAGGTTCCTACGAGCAGTACTTC. It yields the protein CASSLRGIGSYEQYF. The chain recombines TRBV28 with TRBJ2-7, with D possibly matching TRBD1 (5 bases). CDR3 length: 15 amino acids. Per the germline V gene, CDR1 is MDHEN and CDR2 is SYDVKM. Trimming left V 2 bases short and J 1 base short, with 12 bases between.

This clonotype was observed many times. This chain joins TRBV20-1 and TRBJ2-3; D could derive from TRBD1 or TRBD2 (5 bases each). The CDR3 has 18 residues. The V end lost 1 base, the J end lost 2 bases, and 22 bases lay between the germline ends. From germline, CDR1 is DFQATT and CDR2 SNEGSKA (reference sequence). For the CDR3, the DNA is TGCAGTGCTAGAGGGGTTTGGGGGAGCGCGATAATCACAGATACGCAGTATTTT. This translates into CSARGVWGSAIITDTQYF.

This clonotype was counted between two and nine times. The rearrangement joins TRBV4-2 to TRBJ2-5; TRBD2 aligns across 7 bases. J was trimmed by 5 bases and V by 2 bases; bases with no gene match: 5. Germline V gives CDR1 LGHNA, CDR2 YNFKEQ. The CDR3 covers 14 residues. The CDR3 DNA sequence: TGTGCCAGCAGCCAATTTAGCGGGCAGGAGACCCAGTACTTC. It translates to CASSQFSGQETQYF.

In its sample, this clonotype was seen many times. This chain links TRBV5-1 with TRBJ2-2; D is possibly TRBD1 (5 bases). V gave up 1 base and J gave up 2 bases, with 9 bases separating them. This CDR3 has 15 amino acids. Germline assignment: CDR1 SGHRS and CDR2 YFSETQ. The CDR3 DNA reads as TGCGCCAGCAGCTTGCGACAGAGAAACACCGGGGAGCTGTTTTTT. It codes for CASSLRQRNTGELFF.

This clonotype was picked up many times. This chain connects TRBV6-4 to TRBJ1-2, with no clear D. Germline V gene lookup returns CDR1 MRHNA and CDR2 SNTAGT. V lost 4 bases to trimming and J lost 0 bases, with 9 bases between them. CDR3 size: 14 residues. The CDR3 nucleotides are TGTGCCAGCAGTGTGGACTTTACTAACTATGGCTACACCTTC. It is translated as CASSVDFTNYGYTF.

This clonotype was detected only a few times. The chain carries TRBV10-3 and TRBJ2-2; 7 nucleotides match TRBD2. Germline trimming cut 8 bases from V and 3 bases from J; bases unmatched to any gene: 6. Looked up from germline, CDR1 is ENHRY and CDR2 is SYGVKD. The CDR3 is 14 residues long. For the CDR3, the DNA is TGTGCCATCGGGAGGGGATCGGACACCGGGGAGCTGTTTTTT. Its translation: CAIGRGSDTGELFF.

This clonotype has just a few counts. The chain employs TRBV11-1 and TRBJ2-7; no definite D call. The CDR3 length is 11 residues. V lost 3 bases to trimming and J lost 3 bases, with 3 bases between them. Germline V CDR1 and CDR2: SGHAT, FQDESV (reference sequence). The CDR3 nucleotides are TGTGCCAGCAGCTTTCACTACGAGCAGTACTTC. Protein sequence: CASSFHYEQYF.

This clonotype was picked up many times. The chain carries TRBV3-1 and TRBJ1-2, with D perhaps TRBD1 (5 bases). Trimming stripped 2 bases from V and 6 bases from J, with 13 bases between. This CDR3 has 14 residues. Per germline, CDR1 LGHDT and CDR2 YNNKEL (reference sequence). The CDR3 spells CASSQRAGRDGYTF. The CDR3 DNA reads TGTGCCAGCAGCCAACGGGCGGGACGGGATGGCTACACCTTC.

This clonotype was recorded many times. The chain recombines TRBV6-5 with TRBJ1-2, with 8 positions matching TRBD1. Per germline, CDR1 MNHEY and CDR2 SVGAGI. The CDR3 covers 16 residues. V lost 2 bases, J lost 4 bases, and 9 bases stayed unmatched. The chain's CDR3 is CASSYATDRGGYGYTF. The CDR3, as DNA: TGTGCCAGCAGTTACGCAACTGACAGGGGTGGCTATGGCTACACCTTC.

This clonotype rates as medium-sized. V is TRBV7-2 and J is TRBJ2-4, with TRBD1 matching over 8 bases. Looked up from germline, CDR1 is SGHTA and CDR2 is FQGNSA. The CDR3 covers 20 residues. V was clipped by 0 bases and J by 0 bases; unmatched bases: 13. This chain's CDR3 is CASSLALETGVSQAKNIQYF. CDR3 sequence (DNA): TGTGCCAGCAGCTTAGCGCTTGAGACAGGGGTCTCCCAAGCCAAAAACATTCAGTACTTC.

Sample share makes this clonotype large. J is TRBJ2-1 and V is TRBV28; 15 nucleotides match TRBD2. Germline V gene lookup returns CDR1 MDHEN and CDR2 SYDVKM. The CDR3 contains 17 residues. Unmatched junction bases numbered 10, after V lost 6 bases and J lost 7 bases. CDR3 loop: CASSSGLAGGPGNEQFF. The CDR3 nucleotides read TGTGCCAGCAGCTCTGGACTAGCGGGAGGGCCCGGGAATGAGCAGTTCTTC.

The sample holds a few counts of this clonotype. J is TRBJ2-7 and V is TRBV12-3 or TRBV12-4; 7 bases line up with TRBD1. The CDR3 contains 15 residues. Trimming at V came to 5 bases and at J to 0 bases, leaving 7 bases not matched to a gene. Here the CDR3 DNA reads TGTGCCAGCAGTCCAAGACAGGGTCTCTCCTACGAGCAGTACTTC. This gives the protein CASSPRQGLSYEQYF.

This clonotype was counted ten times or more. The chain joins TRBV28 to TRBJ1-2, with no clear D. Deletions cut 9 bases from V and 3 bases from J, with 8 bases between. This CDR3 region has 11 residues. CDR1 and CDR2 (germline): MDHEN, SYDVKM. The CDR3 DNA reads as TGTGCCAGTTCGTCCTACTATGGCTACACCTTC. Protein sequence: CASSSYYGYTF.

This clonotype was observed many times. J is TRBJ2-3 and V is TRBV3-1; D perhaps matches TRBD2 (6 bases). The CDR3 loop spans 14 amino acids. CDR1 is LGHDT, CDR2 YNNKEL, per germline (reference sequence). V lost 0 bases and J 4 bases, leaving 8 bases between the germline ends. Written as DNA, the CDR3 is TGTGCCAGCAGCCAAGATTGGAGGGCAGATACGCAGTATTTT. It specifies CASSQDWRADTQYF.

Many counts were recorded for this clonotype. V gene TRBV27 combines with J gene TRBJ1-3; D not resolved. Trimming shortened V by 6 bases and J by 2 bases, and 17 bases separated the two germline ends. The germline CDR1 and CDR2 sequences are MNHEY and SMNVEV (reference sequence). The CDR3 is 16 amino acids. The CDR3 DNA reads TGTGCCAGCAGATCCACGGTCGGGCCGGCTGGAAACACCATATATTTT. Translation: CASRSTVGPAGNTIYF.

This clonotype appeared many times. The chain has TRBV6-6 and TRBJ1-5; unclear D gene. The V and J ends lost 4 bases and 2 bases respectively, with 9 bases between them. This CDR3 region has 14 residues. Germline loops: CDR1 MNHNY, CDR2 SVGAGI (reference sequence). The CDR3 reads CASSLNWGNQPQHF. CDR3 DNA sequence: TGTGCCAGCAGTTTAAATTGGGGCAATCAGCCCCAGCATTTT.

The chain combines TRBV20-1 with TRBJ2-5; 11 bases map to TRBD2. CDR3 length: 17 amino acids. Looked up from germline, CDR1 is DFQATT and CDR2 is SNEGSKA (reference sequence). J was trimmed by 4 bases and V by 3 bases; bases with no gene match: 13. CDR3 in DNA: TGCAGTGCTAGGCATGTGACTAGCGGGACGGGAGGAGAGACCCAGTACTTC. The encoded protein is CSARHVTSGTGGETQYF.

This clonotype was seen ten or more times. This chain uses TRBV6-2 or TRBV6-3 with TRBJ2-3; D remains ambiguous. This CDR3 is built from 15 residues. Germline lookup yields CDR1 MNHEY and CDR2 SVGEGT. Trimming cost V 2 bases and J 1 base, with 10 bases left between them. The CDR3 DNA sequence: TGTGCCAGCAGTTACAATCGGGCGGGCACAGATACGCAGTATTTT. Its protein is CASSYNRAGTDTQYF.

This clonotype was recorded many times. This chain joins TRBV19 and TRBJ2-3, with D perhaps TRBD1 (6 bases). The CDR3 consists of 17 residues. Germline V gene data show CDR1 as LNHDA and CDR2 as SQIVND (reference sequence). Deletions cut 7 bases from V and 4 bases from J, with 24 bases between. The chain's CDR3 is CASKVGKTGLPADTQYF. In DNA, the CDR3 is TGTGCCAGTAAAGTCGGGAAAACAGGGCTCCCGGCAGATACGCAGTATTTT. The entire variable domain, with the rest obtained from reference TRBV19 and TRBJ2-3, is as follows: DGGITQSPKYLFRKEGQNVTLSCEQNLNHDAMYWYRQDPGQGLRLIYYSQIVNDFQKGDIAEGYSVSREKKESFPLTVTSAQKNPTAFYLCASKVGKTGLPADTQYFGPGTRLTVL.